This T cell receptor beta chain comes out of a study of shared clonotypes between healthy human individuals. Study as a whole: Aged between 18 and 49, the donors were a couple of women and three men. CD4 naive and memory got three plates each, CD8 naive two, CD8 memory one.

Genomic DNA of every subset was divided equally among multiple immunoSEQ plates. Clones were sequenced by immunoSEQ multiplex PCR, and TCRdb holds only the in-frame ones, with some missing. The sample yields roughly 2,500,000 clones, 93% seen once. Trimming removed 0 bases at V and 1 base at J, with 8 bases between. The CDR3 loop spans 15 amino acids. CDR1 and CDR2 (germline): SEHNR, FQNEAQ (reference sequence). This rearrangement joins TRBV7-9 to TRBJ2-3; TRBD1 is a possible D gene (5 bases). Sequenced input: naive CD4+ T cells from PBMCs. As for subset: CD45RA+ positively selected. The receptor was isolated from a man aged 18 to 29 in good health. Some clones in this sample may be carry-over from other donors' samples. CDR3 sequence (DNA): TGTGCCAGCAGCTTAGCGGGGCCAGGCACAGATACGCAGTATTTT. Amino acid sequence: CASSLAGPGTDTQYF.